This T cell receptor beta chain emerged from a study of T cell clones after liver transplantation. Sequenced by immunoSEQ multiplex PCR; TCRdb stores in-frame clones only, minus some. The data show 70,000 to 80,000 clones, roughly nine tenths seen once. V lost 2 bases and J 4 bases, leaving 18 bases between the germline ends. CDR3 length: 17 residues. Germline V gene sequence: CDR1 SGHTA, CDR2 FQGTGA. The receptor was isolated from a human donor who received a liver transplant. Specimen: CD4+ T cells from blood, collected before liver transplant. The rearrangement uses TRBV7-3 and TRBJ1-5, with D unresolved. This chain's CDR3 is CASSLSSLRAPNQPQHF. DNA for the CDR3: TGTGCCAGCAGCTTATCCTCGTTACGGGCCCCAAATCAGCCCCAGCATTTT.